Each of the 27 T cell receptor beta chains below was sequenced from the same sample in a study of T-cell reconstitution after alpha-beta-depleted transplantation in children. The TCRbeta library incorporated unique molecular identifiers. MiXCR, run by TCRdb on the PCR reads, gives a single entry per CDR3 protein. This sample yields some 240,000 distinct CDR3 sequences, of which about 9.6% are seen a single time; about 4.8% belongs to the top ten. The source material was PBMCs from the stem cell graft donor, sampled from the stem cell graft. The origin of the receptors is a human donor who donated a stem cell graft to a child with SCID.

This clonotype was recorded many times. The chain is built from TRBV5-1 and TRBJ1-4; a weak D match, TRBD1 (6 bases). This CDR3 is built from 16 residues. Per the germline V gene, CDR1 is SGHRS and CDR2 is YFSETQ. With 4 bases removed from V and 7 bases from J, the gap between germline ends came to 20 bases. The CDR3 reads CASSPGNRDDGEKLFF. The CDR3 DNA follows: TGCGCCAGCAGCCCCGGAAACAGGGATGACGGTGAAAAACTGTTTTTT. Full variable domain (rest looked up from reference TRBV5-1 and TRBJ1-4): KAGVTQTPRYLIKTRGQQVTLSCSPISGHRSVSWYQQTPGQGLQFLFEYFSETQRNKGNFPGRFSGRQFSNSRSEMNVSTLELGDSALYLCASSPGNRDDGEKLFFGSGTQLSVL.

There are many counts of this clonotype. V usage is TRBV24-1 and J usage is TRBJ2-3; 15 nucleotides match TRBD2. Germline CDR1 and CDR2: KGHDR and SFDVKD. CDR3 length equals 18 residues. V gave up 3 bases and J gave up 4 bases; unmatched junction bases: 7. Written as DNA, the CDR3 is TGTGCCACCAGTGATCCTGGACTAGCGGGGGGGCCGCCAGATACGCAGTATTTT. Protein sequence: CATSDPGLAGGPPDTQYF.

In this sample, this clonotype turned up many times. The chain uses TRBV9 and TRBJ1-3, with D perhaps TRBD1 (5 bases). Trimming shortened V by 7 bases and J by 0 bases, and 5 bases separated the two germline ends. This CDR3 is built from 12 residues. Germline CDR1 and CDR2: SGDLS and YYNGEE. The CDR3 coding sequence is TGTGCCAGCCAGGGCTCTGGAAACACCATATATTTT. This codes for CASQGSGNTIYF.

This clonotype was counted at least ten times. J is TRBJ2-7 and V is TRBV20-1, with 11 nucleotides matching TRBD2. V lost 0 bases and J lost 2; bases outside the gene matches: 6. The CDR3 contains 16 residues. Per germline, CDR1 DFQATT and CDR2 SNEGSKA (reference sequence). CDR3 sequence reads: CSARDQLTSGAYEQYF. The DNA of the CDR3 is TGCAGTGCTAGAGATCAATTGACTAGCGGGGCCTACGAGCAGTACTTC.

This clonotype was observed many times. The chain has TRBV7-2 and TRBJ2-7, with 8 bases lining up with TRBD1. Germline CDR1 SGHTA, CDR2 FQGNSA. This CDR3 is built from 15 residues. Germline trimming cut 5 bases from V and 2 bases from J; bases unmatched to any gene: 8. Here the CDR3 DNA reads TGTGCCAGCAGCACATCCCAGGGGGCCGCCTACGAGCAGTACTTC. This codes for CASSTSQGAAYEQYF.

This clonotype occurred many times. The chain combines TRBV6-5 with TRBJ1-5; D perhaps matches TRBD1 (5 bases). This CDR3 has 16 residues. Trimming cost V 2 bases and J 7 bases, with 18 bases left between them. Germline-derived CDR1 and CDR2 are MNHEY and SVGAGI. CDR3 sequence reads: CASSYTTEGPGQPQHF. In DNA form, the CDR3 reads TGTGCCAGCAGTTACACGACCGAGGGGCCGGGGCAGCCCCAGCATTTT.

Many counts were recorded for this clonotype. The chain couples TRBV20-1 to TRBJ1-5; a weak D match, TRBD1 (6 bases). CDR1 is DFQATT and CDR2 is SNEGSKA in the germline V gene (reference sequence). V was shortened by 5 bases and J by 4 bases, with 18 bases between the two germline ends. This CDR3 has 15 residues. CDR3 region: CSADPSRGGNQPQHF. The CDR3 DNA reads TGCAGTGCTGACCCGTCGAGGGGGGGTAATCAGCCCCAGCATTTT.

This clonotype was observed a few times. The genes are TRBV4-2 and TRBJ2-7; weak D call: TRBD1 (6 bases). This CDR3 contains 13 residues. Trimming removed 1 base from V and 7 bases from J, with 11 bases in between. Germline V gives CDR1 LGHNA, CDR2 YNFKEQ. CDR3 protein: CASSQAAGEEQYF. Written as DNA, the CDR3 is TGTGCCAGCAGCCAAGCGGCAGGGGAAGAGCAGTACTTC.

This clonotype appeared a few times. The CDR3 nucleotides read TGCAGTTGTGGGGTATCAGGGTATGGCTACACCTTC. Protein product: CSCGVSGYGYTF. V usage is TRBV20-1 and J usage is TRBJ1-2; the D gene is possibly TRBD1 (5 bases). With 8 bases removed from V and 5 bases from J, the gap between germline ends came to 15 bases. This CDR3 spans 12 amino acids. The germline V gene has CDR1 DFQATT and CDR2 SNEGSKA (reference sequence).

There are many counts of this clonotype. An end of the junction differs from the germline gene, which may be a read error. The chain links TRBV5-1 to TRBJ1-1; D gene unclear. This CDR3 has 11 residues. In germline, CDR1 is SGHRS, CDR2 YFSETQ. The CDR3 loop reads CASSVNTEAFF. The CDR3 nucleotides read TGTGCCAGCAGCGTGAACACTGAAGCTTTCTTT.

This clonotype was observed at least ten times. The chain employs TRBV24-1 and TRBJ2-2, with unresolved D. The CDR3 covers 13 residues. The germline CDR1 and CDR2 sequences are KGHDR and SFDVKD. With 2 bases removed from V and 7 bases from J, the gap between germline ends came to 7 bases. This chain's CDR3 is CATSDSSRGELFF. The CDR3 nucleotides read TGTGCCACCAGTGATTCAAGTCGCGGGGAGCTGTTTTTT.

This clonotype was picked up many times. V gene TRBV6-1 combines with J gene TRBJ2-5; 13 bases line up with TRBD2. The CDR3 is made up of 16 amino acids. Losses at the gene ends were 3 bases for V and 2 bases for J; bases not matched to a gene: 3. Germline-derived CDR1 and CDR2 are MNHNS and SASEGT. CDR3 sequence reads: CASSDRLAGGQETQYF. DNA of the CDR3: TGTGCCAGCAGTGATAGACTAGCGGGGGGTCAAGAGACCCAGTACTTC.

This chain links TRBV3-1 with TRBJ2-5, with D possibly being TRBD1 (6 bases). V was trimmed by 2 bases and J by 2 bases, leaving 12 bases between them. Germline loops: CDR1 LGHDT, CDR2 YNNKEL (reference sequence). This CDR3 has 15 amino acids. Here the CDR3 DNA reads TGTGCCAGCAGCCAAACTTCCGGACAGCAAGAGACCCAGTACTTC. This gives the protein CASSQTSGQQETQYF.

This clonotype was recorded many times. V gene TRBV4-3 combines with J gene TRBJ1-2, with TRBD1 identical over 7 bases. V shed 1 base and J 3 bases; nucleotides not matched to a gene: 20. Germline values: CDR1 LGHNA, CDR2 YSLEER. The CDR3 spans 20 residues. The CDR3 here is CASSQVSLFPPGQNHYGYTF. The CDR3 DNA reads as TGCGCCAGCAGCCAAGTCAGCCTCTTTCCCCCGGGACAGAATCACTATGGCTACACCTTC.

This clonotype was observed at least ten times. The gene calls are TRBV27 and TRBJ2-2, with D perhaps TRBD1 (5 bases). Between the trimmed V and J ends, which lost 2 bases and 6 bases, there was a span of 13 bases. This CDR3 is built from 15 residues. Germline-derived CDR1 and CDR2 are MNHEY and SMNVEV (reference sequence). CDR3 nucleotides: TGTGCCAGCAGTTTACGGCAGGGTGGGGCCGGGGAGCTGTTTTTT. The encoded protein is CASSLRQGGAGELFF.

Concerning this clonotype: One end of the junction fails to match germline, which may point to a read error. The chain combines TRBV20-1 with TRBJ1-1; 7 nucleotides align to TRBD1. There are 17 residues in the CDR3. The germline V gene has CDR1 DFQATT and CDR2 SNEGSKA (reference sequence). CDR3 sequence: CCARALPDREGLTEAFF. Written as DNA, the CDR3 is TGCTGTGCTAGAGCCCTACCCGACAGGGAGGGCCTCACTGAAGCTTTCTTT.

This clonotype was observed many times. The chain joins TRBV12-3 or TRBV12-4 to TRBJ2-1; the match to TRBD2 covers 16 bases. J lost 2 bases, V lost 6 bases, and 4 bases had no gene match. The CDR3 sequence is 17 residues long. The CDR3 spells CASSGTSGGGTYNEQFF. CDR3 sequence (DNA): TGTGCCAGCAGCGGGACTAGCGGGGGGGGTACCTACAATGAGCAGTTCTTC.

The sample holds many counts of this clonotype. The chain employs TRBV5-1 and TRBJ2-2, with D possibly matching TRBD2 (6 bases). Trimming removed 4 bases at V and 6 bases at J, with 16 bases between. This CDR3 spans 15 amino acids. CDR1 SGHRS and CDR2 YFSETQ come from the germline V gene. CDR3 region: CASSTGLSGAGELFF. CDR3 coding DNA: TGCGCCAGCAGCACGGGACTCTCGGGGGCCGGGGAGCTGTTTTTT. Based on the CDR3 plus reference TRBV5-1 and TRBJ2-2, the full variable domain is KAGVTQTPRYLIKTRGQQVTLSCSPISGHRSVSWYQQTPGQGLQFLFEYFSETQRNKGNFPGRFSGRQFSNSRSEMNVSTLELGDSALYLCASSTGLSGAGELFFGEGSRLTVL.

This clonotype occurred many times. This chain links TRBV3-1 with TRBJ1-2; tentative D call: TRBD1 (6 bases). V was clipped by 4 bases and J by 8 bases, with 14 bases between them. The CDR3 spans 13 residues. The germline V gene has CDR1 LGHDT and CDR2 YNNKEL (reference sequence). The CDR3 bases are TGTGCCAGCAGCCCAGCGGGGGGCCACGGCTACACCTTC. Its translation: CASSPAGGHGYTF.

This clonotype was picked up many times. The chain is built from TRBV20-1 and TRBJ1-6; 10 bases match TRBD1. V dropped 1 base and J dropped 10; count of bases not matched to a gene: 7. The germline gives CDR1 DFQATT, CDR2 SNEGSKA (reference sequence). The CDR3 runs to 15 residues. The CDR3 DNA sequence: TGCAGTGCTAGAGTGAGGGACAGGGGAGGATCACCCCTCCACTTT. As protein: CSARVRDRGGSPLHF.

This clonotype was seen at least ten times. J is TRBJ1-2 and V is TRBV5-1; 7 positions agree with TRBD1. This CDR3 is built from 15 residues. Germline CDR1 and CDR2: SGHRS and YFSETQ. The V segment lost 3 bases and the J segment 3 bases; nucleotides outside the gene matches: 8. CDR3 region: CASSSGQLTHYGYTF. The CDR3, as DNA: TGCGCCAGCAGCTCGGGACAGCTCACTCACTATGGCTACACCTTC.

The J gene is TRBJ2-3, the V gene TRBV5-1; D is tentatively TRBD1 or TRBD2 (5 bases each). The CDR3 has 17 amino acids. Germline-derived CDR1 and CDR2 are SGHRS and YFSETQ. V lost 1 base to trimming and J lost 7 bases, with 22 bases between them. The CDR3 region has the DNA TGCGCCAGCAGCTTGCATGGGACCATCACCCCACAAAATACGCAGTATTTT. It codes for CASSLHGTITPQNTQYF.

There are many counts of this clonotype. The rearrangement links TRBV5-1 to TRBJ2-3; 9 bases are shared with TRBD2. V gave up 4 bases and J gave up 1 base; unmatched junction bases: 1. The CDR3 sequence is 14 residues long. CDR1 is SGHRS, CDR2 YFSETQ, per germline. DNA for the CDR3: TGCGCCAGCAGCGGGACTAGCCGCACAGATACGCAGTATTTT. Residues: CASSGTSRTDTQYF.

This clonotype was found many times. V and J are TRBV7-6 and TRBJ1-6; 8 nucleotides line up with TRBD1. J was trimmed by 8 bases and V by 2 bases; bases with no gene match: 11. This CDR3 is built from 17 residues. Germline loops: CDR1 SGHVS, CDR2 FNYEAQ. The CDR3 DNA reads as TGTGCCAGCAGCTTAAGGGCAGGGGGCGGCTCGGATTCACCCCTCCACTTT. This encodes CASSLRAGGGSDSPLHF.

This clonotype was detected a few times. The CDR3 sequence: CAPDRCSGIRNQPQHF. As DNA, the CDR3 is TGTGCCCCCGATCGGTGTTCAGGGATCCGGAATCAGCCCCAGCATTTT. The chain recombines TRBV15 with TRBJ1-5; D possibly corresponds to TRBD1 (5 bases). The V end lost 11 bases, the J end lost 4 bases, and 24 bases lay between the germline ends. The germline V gene has CDR1 LNHNV and CDR2 YYDKDF (reference sequence). The CDR3 is made up of 16 amino acids.

Concerning this clonotype: This may be a read error, as it is one base from a much larger clone. The chain carries TRBV6-2 or TRBV6-3 and TRBJ2-1; 12 bases match TRBD2. V shed 8 bases, J shed 6 bases, and the junction held 8 bases outside the gene matches. The CDR3 runs 15 residues. Germline assignment: CDR1 MNHEY and CDR2 SVGEGT. The CDR3 nucleotides read TGTGCCAGCCTGACTAGCGGGAGTATCTCCAATGAGCAGTTCTTC. Amino acid sequence: CASLTSGSISNEQFF.

This sequence joins TRBV20-1 and TRBJ1-1; TRBD1 is a possible D gene (5 bases). Between the trimmed V and J ends, which lost 3 bases and 3 bases, there was a span of 8 bases. The CDR3 is 12 residues long. Germline values: CDR1 DFQATT, CDR2 SNEGSKA (reference sequence). CDR3: CSARGHYTEAFF. The CDR3 DNA follows: TGCAGTGCTAGGGGGCATTACACTGAAGCTTTCTTT.